A selection of T cell receptor beta chains follows, all from one sample in a study of T cell responses to AZD1222 COVID-19 vaccine. Only in-frame clones appear in the TCRdb table, and some are missing; sequencing was by immunoSEQ multiplex PCR. This table has 74,000 or so clones, 84% appearing once. The sequencing used peripheral blood, collected on day 0 of AZD1222 vaccination. Every receptor here comes from an adult in good health. The CDR3 runs from the conserved cysteine through the conserved F or W. The D gene is left open where the match is weak. Where a row states a size, it is once, few, many or the class of an expanded clone; other rows omit it.

V	J	size	D	DNA	CDR3
TRBV12-3/TRBV12-4	TRBJ1-6	many	TRBD1	TGTGCCAGCAGCCGTCAGGGGGATTCACCCCTCCACTTT	CASSRQGDSPLHF
TRBV14	TRBJ1-2	-	-	TGTGCCAGCAGCCAAGCCCGAACCTATGGCTACACCTTC	CASSQARTYGYTF
TRBV5-1	TRBJ1-1	-	TRBD1	TGCGCCAGCAGCTTGGGACAGGGGTACACTGAAGCTTTCTTT	CASSLGQGYTEAFF
TRBV15	TRBJ2-3	-	-	TGTGCCACCAGCCGCGGGGAGGCTAGCACAGATACGCAGTATTTT	CATSRGEASTDTQYF
TRBV28	TRBJ1-1	-	-	TGTGCCAGCAGCTTATTCTCTGAAGCTTTCTTT	CASSLFSEAFF
TRBV9	TRBJ2-3	-	TRBD2	TGTGCCAGCAGCGTAGGCGGGGGGGCATCAGATACGCAGTATTTT	CASSVGGGASDTQYF
TRBV4-3	TRBJ2-2	once	-	TGCGCCAGCAGCCAAGATTCAGGCCAGACCGGGGAGCTGTTTTTT	CASSQDSGQTGELFF
TRBV6-5	TRBJ1-4	-	-	TGTGCCAGCGGAGATGAAAAACTGTTTTTT	CASGDEKLFF
TRBV2	TRBJ1-3	-	-	TGTGCCAGCCGGGAAGTCTCTGGAAACACCATATATTTT	CASREVSGNTIYF
TRBV19	TRBJ1-3	-	TRBD1	TGTGCCAGCGATCGGACAGGCCGCTCGGTCGGAAACACCATATATTTT	CASDRTGRSVGNTIYF
TRBV7-9	TRBJ2-7	-	-	TGTGCCAGCAGCTTAGTTAGCTACGAGCAGTACTTC	CASSLVSYEQYF
TRBV5-5	TRBJ1-6	once	-	TGTGCCAGCAGCTTGAACGCGGCACCCCTCCACTTT	CASSLNAAPLHF
TRBV28	TRBJ2-7	-	TRBD2	TGTGCCAGCAGCTCCCTGTGGTCTAGCGGGAGTATCGAGCAGTACTTC	CASSSLWSSGSIEQYF
TRBV6-5	TRBJ2-2	-	-	TGTGCCAGCAGTTACTGGGGCCCAAACACCGGGGAGCTGTTTTTT	CASSYWGPNTGELFF
TRBV7-2	TRBJ2-3	-	TRBD2	TGTGCCAGCAGCTCGGGACTAGCGGGAGTCTTATCTCTAGATACGCAGTATTTT	CASSSGLAGVLSLDTQYF
TRBV20-1	TRBJ1-5	once	TRBD1	TGCAGTGCTAGTGCAGGGGGCGGTCAGCCCCAGCATTTT	CSASAGGGQPQHF
TRBV27	TRBJ2-7	once	-	TGTGCCAGCAGTTTAGCGGGAACTAGTCTCTACGAGCAGTACTTC	CASSLAGTSLYEQYF
TRBV20-1	TRBJ2-5	-	-	TGCAGTGCTAGAATCGAGGAGACCCAGTACTTC	CSARIEETQYF
TRBV28	TRBJ2-4	-	-	TGTGCCAGCAACACTTGGGGGGAACAAAACATTCAGTACTTC	CASNTWGEQNIQYF
TRBV19	TRBJ2-3	-	-	TGTGCCAGCCGTCGTCGTTGGGGCACAGATACGCAGTATTTT	CASRRRWGTDTQYF
TRBV9	TRBJ1-1	-	TRBD1	TGTGCCAGCAGCGCTGAGGACAGGTACACTGAAGCTTTCTTT	CASSAEDRYTEAFF
TRBV29-1	TRBJ1-1	-	-	TGCAGCCTCGCCGGCCTTGGGACTGAAGCTTTCTTT	CSLAGLGTEAFF
TRBV18	TRBJ2-5	-	-	TGTGCCAGCTCACCTCAAAGGGAGACCCAGTACTTC	CASSPQRETQYF
TRBV3-1/TRBV3-2	TRBJ2-3	once	TRBD2	TGTGCCAGCAGCCCCCTAGCGGGGGGTAGCACAGATACGCAGTATTTT	CASSPLAGGSTDTQYF
TRBV28	TRBJ1-1	-	TRBD1	TGTGCCAGCATACGACAGGGCCTGAGCGCTTTCTTT	CASIRQGLSAFF
TRBV3-1/TRBV3-2	TRBJ2-5	-	-	TGTGCCAGCAGCCGCCAAGAGACCCAGTACTTC	CASSRQETQYF
TRBV5-1	TRBJ1-1	-	-	TGCGCCAGCAGCTTGGCCGGATTCAGGACGTTAAGGGTTACGAACACTGAAGCTTTCTTT	CASSLAGFRTLRVTNTEAFF
TRBV19	TRBJ1-2	-	-	TGTGCCAGTGGGTCACACGGGCTCGAGTACGGCTACACCTTC	CASGSHGLEYGYTF
TRBV3-1/TRBV3-2	TRBJ1-1	once	-	TGTGCCAGCAGCCGCCGTGGGGGCACTGAAGCTTTCTTT	CASSRRGGTEAFF
TRBV3-1/TRBV3-2	TRBJ1-2	-	-	TGTGCCAGCACCTCAGAGGGCTATGGCTACACCTTC	CASTSEGYGYTF
TRBV7-2	TRBJ1-3	few	TRBD1	TGTGCCAGCAGCTTAATAGGAGGACAGGGGACCCCCTCTGGAAACACCATATATTTT	CASSLIGGQGTPSGNTIYF
TRBV4-1	TRBJ2-5	-	-	TGCGCCAGCAGCCTTGACTACTTTGAGACCCAGTACTTC	CASSLDYFETQYF
TRBV7-2	TRBJ2-3	-	-	TGTGCCAGCAGCTTAGAGGACTACACAGATACGCAGTATTTT	CASSLEDYTDTQYF
TRBV6-5	TRBJ2-7	-	TRBD1	TGTGCCAGCAGCCGGACAGGGGCGGTTAACTACGAGCAGTACTTC	CASSRTGAVNYEQYF
TRBV10-1	TRBJ2-7	-	TRBD1	TGCGCCAGCAGTGAGTTTGTGGGACAGGGTCTGTACTTC	CASSEFVGQGLYF
TRBV6-2/TRBV6-3	TRBJ2-1	-	-	TGTGCCAGCAGTTACGTCAGTCGGAATGAGCAGTTCTTC	CASSYVSRNEQFF
TRBV2	TRBJ1-6	-	TRBD1	TGTGCCAGCATCCCCGGGACAGGGGACCCACCCCTCCACTTT	CASIPGTGDPPLHF
TRBV19	TRBJ1-1	-	-	TGTGCCAGTAGGACGACGCCCGCAACAGGTTTCACTGAAGCTTTCTTT	CASRTTPATGFTEAFF
TRBV11-1	TRBJ1-1	-	TRBD1	TGTGCCAGCAGCCTCAACAGGGGCGCTGAAGCTTTCTTT	CASSLNRGAEAFF
TRBV7-9	TRBJ1-1	-	-	TGTGCCAGCAGCCCGACAGGGAACACTGAAGCTTTCTTT	CASSPTGNTEAFF
TRBV4-2	TRBJ1-5	-	-	TGTGCCAGCAGCCAAGGACAGAATAGCAATCAGCCCCAGCATTTT	CASSQGQNSNQPQHF
TRBV18	TRBJ2-7	-	-	TGTGCCAGCTCACCAGGGGCCTACGAGCAGTACTTC	CASSPGAYEQYF
TRBV19	TRBJ1-3	-	-	TGTGCCAGTAGTATCCCGGGAAATGGAGGAAACACCATATATTTT	CASSIPGNGGNTIYF
TRBV12-2	TRBJ1-2	-	-	TGTGCAAGTCGCTTATATATCTCGATTGGAGTAAACTATGGCTACACCTTC	CASRLYISIGVNYGYTF
TRBV2	TRBJ2-2	-	TRBD2	TGTGCCAGCATGGGGCTAGCGGGGACCGGGGAGCTGTTTTTT	CASMGLAGTGELFF
TRBV19	TRBJ1-1	-	-	TGTGCCAGTAGTATAGTTCGGGATGGGGCTGAAGCTTTCTTT	CASSIVRDGAEAFF
TRBV20-1	TRBJ2-7	-	-	TGCAGTGCCCTTGGGGTCGACGAGCAGTACTTC	CSALGVDEQYF
TRBV7-9	TRBJ1-1	-	-	TGTGCCAGCAGCCCCTGGGTAACAGGTACGCAAGCTTTCTTT	CASSPWVTGTQAFF
TRBV3-1/TRBV3-2	TRBJ1-1	-	-	TGTGCCCGACGGATGAAATTCATGAACACTGAAGCTTTCTTT	CARRMKFMNTEAFF
TRBV7-2	TRBJ2-6	-	-	TGTGCCAGCAGCCCACAGGGTTTCTCTGGGGCCAACGTCCTGACTTTC	CASSPQGFSGANVLTF
TRBV28	TRBJ1-2	-	-	TGTGCCAGCGGCCAGCCTCTCCTACATTTGGGTGGCTACACCTTC	CASGQPLLHLGGYTF
TRBV28	TRBJ2-1	-	TRBD1	TGTGCCAGCACGGGACAGAACTACAATGAGCAGTTCTTC	CASTGQNYNEQFF
TRBV11-3	TRBJ1-1	-	-	TGTGCCAGCAGCTTGGGGGTAGGCACTGAAGCTTTCTTT	CASSLGVGTEAFF
TRBV5-1	TRBJ1-1	once	-	TGCGCCAGCAGCTTGGCGGGGCCGAACACTGAAGCTTTCTTT	CASSLAGPNTEAFF
TRBV14	TRBJ2-3	-	-	TGTGCCAGCAGCCAAATATCCAGCCTACGGGATACGCAGTATTTT	CASSQISSLRDTQYF
TRBV18	TRBJ2-7	-	TRBD1	TGTGCCAGCTCATTGGCCCTGTCCGGGACAGGGGTATACGAGCAGTACTTC	CASSLALSGTGVYEQYF
TRBV24-1	TRBJ1-5	-	-	TGTGCCACCAGTGATGCAAGGGGATCAGGTCAGCCCCAGCATTTT	CATSDARGSGQPQHF